The 28 T cell receptor beta chains below all came from one sample that was sequenced in a study of vaccination and CD4 T cells after COVID-19. Their recognized antigens are unknown. An Oncomine TCR Beta short-read assay was used to sequence the DNA from cultured CD4+ T cells. TCRdb fed the PCR reads into MiXCR, producing one record per CDR3 protein. Seen here are about 19,000 distinct CDR3 sequences, 40% to 55% observed once, and the top ten hold less than 3%. Treatment denoted: approximately 11-day PBMC culture with coronavirus spike peptide pools or control peptides (ViraFEST assay). The specimen comprised CD4+ T cells from blood, cultured in vitro, sampled after SARS-CoV-2 vaccination. These receptors all come from a human donor who had recovered from COVID-19.

The chain combines TRBV19 with TRBJ2-3, with 8 positions matching TRBD2. The CDR3 has 14 residues. V was pared by 1 base and J by 6 bases, with 3 bases of the junction left unmatched. From germline, CDR1 is LNHDA and CDR2 SQIVND (reference sequence). The CDR3 DNA reads as TGTGCCAGTAGTATAGCGGGGGGGCGGGATACGCAGTATTTT. This translates into CASSIAGGRDTQYF.

The chain has TRBV6-5 and TRBJ1-5; 12 bases match TRBD1. From germline, CDR1 is MNHEY and CDR2 SVGAGI. V lost 4 bases, J lost 5 bases, and 3 bases stayed unmatched. This CDR3 contains 15 residues. In DNA form, the CDR3 reads TGTGCCAGCAGTTCCGGGACAGGGGGCGATCAGCCCCAGCATTTT. Translation: CASSSGTGGDQPQHF.

J is TRBJ1-2 and V is TRBV28; D gene ambiguous. There are 15 residues in the CDR3. The V end lost 4 bases, the J end lost 6 bases, and 18 bases lay between the germline ends. CDR1 and CDR2 (germline): MDHEN, SYDVKM. The CDR3 nucleotides are TGTGCCAGCAGTTCCGGGAGACTGCGCCTCCATGGCTACACCTTC. Protein: CASSSGRLRLHGYTF.

V is TRBV2 and J is TRBJ1-2, with D possibly being TRBD1 (5 bases). Germline-derived CDR1 and CDR2 are SNHLY and FYNNEI. V was cut by 2 bases and J by 4 bases, with 11 bases left in between. The CDR3 is 14 amino acids. The DNA for the CDR3 is TGTGCCAGCAGTGAAACGCGACAGCCCTATGGCTACACCTTC. This gives the protein CASSETRQPYGYTF.

The chain joins TRBV30 to TRBJ1-6; D ambiguous. V was pared by 0 bases and J by 6 bases, with 15 bases between. The germline V gene encodes CDR1 GTSNPN and CDR2 SVGIG (reference sequence). CDR3 length: 16 amino acids. This CDR3 reads CAWSVEGLARNSPLHF. CDR3 sequence (DNA): TGTGCCTGGAGTGTCGAGGGCCTAGCGCGTAATTCACCCCTCCACTTT.

This clonotype was seen a handful of times. The DNA for the CDR3 is TGTGCCAGCAGTGGTGGGAGGATATTGGGGGAGACCCAGTACTTC. Protein product: CASSGGRILGETQYF. The rearrangement uses TRBV2 and TRBJ2-5; D is perhaps TRBD2 (6 bases). CDR3 size: 15 residues. Germline V lookup: CDR1 SNHLY, CDR2 FYNNEI. Trimming took 4 bases from V and 5 from J, leaving 17 bases between them.

This chain uses TRBV28 with TRBJ1-2; D not certain. Trimming took off 2 bases at V and 2 bases at J, with 6 bases between the two ends. The V gene's germline CDR1 is MDHEN and CDR2 SYDVKM. The CDR3 consists of 13 residues. CDR3 sequence (DNA): TGTGCCAGCAGTTTAGTGGGAAACTATGGCTACACCTTC. It is translated as CASSLVGNYGYTF.

The V call is TRBV11-3, the J call TRBJ2-5, with 8 bases aligning to TRBD2. Germline lookup yields CDR1 SGHNT and CDR2 YENEEA. This CDR3 has 15 amino acids. V was clipped by 2 bases and J by 5 bases; unmatched bases: 7. CDR3 coding DNA: TGTGCCAGCAGCTTATTGGGGCGGGGGGCGGAGACCCAGTACTTC. Translation: CASSLLGRGAETQYF. Full variable domain (remainder filled in from reference TRBV11-3 and TRBJ2-5): EAGVVQSPRYKIIEKKQPVAFWCNPISGHNTLYWYLQNLGQGPELLIRYENEEAVDDSQLPKDRFSAERLKGVDSTLKIQPAELGDSAVYLCASSLLGRGAETQYFGPGTRLLVL.

The chain has TRBV6-1 and TRBJ2-7; D is perhaps TRBD1 (5 bases). CDR1 MNHNS and CDR2 SASEGT come from the germline V gene. The CDR3 is made up of 17 amino acids. Trimming cost V 4 bases and J 2 bases, with 21 bases left between them. The CDR3 sequence is CASSVKTERNWPYEQYF. The CDR3 nucleotides are TGTGCCAGCAGTGTCAAGACAGAACGAAATTGGCCCTACGAGCAGTACTTC.

This sequence joins TRBV12-3 or TRBV12-4 and TRBJ2-5; D possibly uses TRBD1 or TRBD2 (5 bases each). Trimming pared 7 bases from V and 4 bases from J, leaving 16 bases between. The length of the CDR3 is 14 residues. The CDR3 region has the DNA TGTGCCAGCACTTTTAGGGGAGATGGAGAGACCCAGTACTTC. Protein sequence: CASTFRGDGETQYF.

This sequence joins TRBV7-2 and TRBJ2-3; 12 nucleotides match TRBD1. The CDR3 totals 17 residues. Germline CDR1 reads SGHTA; CDR2 reads FQGNSA. V was pared by 4 bases and J by 2 bases, with 7 bases of the junction left unmatched. CDR3 region: CASSSTGTGGLTDTQYF. Written as DNA, the CDR3 is TGTGCCAGCAGCTCGACCGGGACAGGGGGCCTCACAGATACGCAGTATTTT.

The gene calls are TRBV28 and TRBJ1-1, with TRBD1 as a possible D gene (6 bases). Trimming stripped 5 bases from V and 11 bases from J, with 27 bases between. This CDR3 is built from 16 residues. Germline V gene sequence: CDR1 MDHEN, CDR2 SYDVKM. CDR3 loop: CASSLQKSGGRTRAFF. CDR3 DNA sequence: TGTGCCAGCAGTCTACAAAAGAGCGGGGGCCGTACCCGTGCTTTCTTT. Combining the CDR3 with reference TRBV28 and TRBJ1-1 gives the whole variable domain DVKVTQSSRYLVKRTGEKVFLECVQDMDHENMFWYRQDPGLGLRLIYFSYDVKMKEKGDIPEGYSVSREKKERFSLILESASTNQTSMYLCASSLQKSGGRTRAFFGQGTRLTVV.

The table lists this clonotype with a few counts. The chain uses TRBV20-1 and TRBJ1-4; D is undetermined. This CDR3 contains 12 residues. Trimming shortened V by 7 bases and J by 1 base, and 7 bases separated the two germline ends. Germline CDR1 is DFQATT and CDR2 is SNEGSKA (reference sequence). This CDR3 is CSVGGTNEKLFF. The CDR3, as DNA: TGCAGTGTCGGTGGAACTAATGAAAAACTGTTTTTT.

V usage is TRBV2 and J usage is TRBJ2-3; 11 positions match TRBD2. With V trimmed by 7 bases and J by 5 bases, 5 bases remained unmatched. The length of the CDR3 is 14 residues. Looked up from germline, CDR1 is SNHLY and CDR2 is FYNNEI. The CDR3 sequence is CASIGGLAGDTQYF. CDR3 sequence (DNA): TGTGCCAGCATCGGAGGACTAGCGGGAGATACGCAGTATTTT. Full variable domain (rest looked up from reference TRBV2 and TRBJ2-3): EPEVTQTPSHQVTQMGQEVILRCVPISNHLYFYWYRQILGQKVEFLVSFYNNEISEKSEIFDDQFSVERPDGSNFTLKIRSTKLEDSAMYFCASIGGLAGDTQYFGPGTRLTVL.

J is TRBJ2-5 and V is TRBV24-1; D unresolved. The germline V gene encodes CDR1 KGHDR and CDR2 SFDVKD. The CDR3 extends over 14 amino acids. Trimming took 3 bases from V and 4 from J, leaving 11 bases between them. CDR3 coding DNA: TGTGCCACCAGTGATACCAGGACGGGAGAGACCCAGTACTTC. Residues: CATSDTRTGETQYF.

This sequence joins TRBV5-4 and TRBJ2-2, with 8 positions matching TRBD1. V lost 3 bases to trimming and J lost 5 bases; unmatched junction nucleotides: 3. This CDR3 has 14 residues. CDR1 and CDR2 (germline): SGHNT, YYREEE (reference sequence). The CDR3 region has the DNA TGTGCCAGCAGCTGGACAGGGAGGACCGGGGAGCTGTTTTTT. Translated, it gives CASSWTGRTGELFF.

The rearrangement joins TRBV7-8 to TRBJ2-6; TRBD2 might be the D (5 bases). Germline values: CDR1 SGHVS, CDR2 FQNEAQ. The CDR3 contains 14 residues. V was cut by 5 bases and J by 2 bases, with 7 bases left in between. CDR3 amino acids: CASSEGPGANVLTF. Written as DNA, the CDR3 is TGTGCCAGCAGCGAGGGCCCTGGGGCCAACGTCCTGACTTTC.

This clonotype showed up just a few times. The genes are TRBV7-9 and TRBJ2-7; no clear D. The CDR3 totals 12 residues. V dropped 3 bases and J dropped 5 bases, with 8 bases sitting between them. Germline lookup yields CDR1 SEHNR and CDR2 FQNEAQ (reference sequence). The CDR3 nucleotides read TGTGCCAGCAGCTTCCAGCGCAACGAGCAGTACTTC. Its translation is CASSFQRNEQYF. Combining the CDR3 with reference TRBV7-9 and TRBJ2-7 gives the whole variable domain DTGVSQNPRHKITKRGQNVTFRCDPISEHNRLYWYRQTLGQGPEFLTYFQNEAQLEKSRLLSDRFSAERPKGSFSTLEIQRTEQGDSAMYLCASSFQRNEQYFGPGTRLTVT.

The V and J genes are TRBV20-1 and TRBJ2-2, with 9 bases that match TRBD1. This CDR3 region has 16 residues. J was trimmed by 3 bases and V by 3 bases; bases with no gene match: 8. Germline lookup yields CDR1 DFQATT and CDR2 SNEGSKA (reference sequence). In nucleotides, the CDR3 is TGCAGTGCTAGGCGGACAGGGGTTGGGGACACCGGGGAGCTGTTTTTT. This sequence encodes CSARRTGVGDTGELFF.

The rearrangement joins TRBV4-2 to TRBJ2-5; D gene ambiguous. This CDR3 comprises 15 residues. Germline lookup yields CDR1 LGHNA and CDR2 YNFKEQ. V gave up 0 bases and J gave up 0 bases, with 8 bases separating them. CDR3 loop: CASSQEGQDQETQYF. The CDR3 DNA follows: TGTGCCAGCAGCCAAGAGGGCCAGGACCAAGAGACCCAGTACTTC.

V gene TRBV2 combines with J gene TRBJ2-7; unclear D gene. CDR3 size: 16 residues. Per germline, CDR1 SNHLY and CDR2 FYNNEI. V was pared by 7 bases and J by 6 bases, with 25 bases between. The CDR3 DNA sequence: TGTGCCAGCAACCCCCCCTCGAGTCCCACCCCACGCGAGCAGTACTTC. As protein: CASNPPSSPTPREQYF.

The chain uses TRBV6-1 and TRBJ1-1; D not certain. Trimming stripped 5 bases from V and 4 bases from J, with 14 bases between. CDR3 length: 14 residues. Germline values: CDR1 MNHNS, CDR2 SASEGT. The CDR3 loop is CASSPARGSTEAFF. The CDR3 nucleotides read TGTGCCAGCAGTCCCGCTAGAGGGAGCACTGAAGCTTTCTTT.

This clonotype was observed a few times. The chain is built from TRBV7-8 and TRBJ2-3, with 9 positions matching TRBD2. CDR3 length equals 16 residues. Germline V gene data show CDR1 as SGHVS and CDR2 as FQNEAQ. V shed 5 bases, J shed 3 bases, and the junction held 9 bases outside the gene matches. In nucleotides, the CDR3 is TGTGCCAGCAGCGCTGTAGCGGGAGTCGTGACAGATACGCAGTATTTT. It codes for CASSAVAGVVTDTQYF.

The chain recombines TRBV6-1 with TRBJ2-7, with TRBD1 as a possible D gene (6 bases). Germline-derived CDR1 and CDR2 are MNHNS and SASEGT. The CDR3 runs 12 residues. Between the trimmed V and J ends, which lost 5 bases and 9 bases, there was a span of 14 bases. As DNA, the CDR3 is TGTGCCAGCAGTCCGGGACAAGGCAGGCAGTACTTC. This gives the protein CASSPGQGRQYF.

This chain joins TRBV27 and TRBJ1-6; D ambiguous. CDR3 length: 14 residues. Germline CDR1 reads MNHEY; CDR2 reads SMNVEV (reference sequence). V shed 2 bases and J shed 0 bases, with 2 bases lying between them. CDR3 nucleotide sequence: TGTGCCAGCAGTTTAGACTCCTATAATTCACCCCTCCACTTT. It translates to CASSLDSYNSPLHF.

This sequence joins TRBV20-1 and TRBJ2-2; D unresolved. The CDR3 runs to 12 residues. Deletions cut 3 bases from V and 3 bases from J, with 5 bases between. Germline V CDR1 and CDR2: DFQATT, SNEGSKA (reference sequence). CDR3 sequence reads: CSASRYTGELFF. The CDR3 DNA is TGCAGTGCTAGTCGGTACACCGGGGAGCTGTTTTTT.

The rearrangement links TRBV6-2 or TRBV6-3 to TRBJ2-3; D unclear. V lost 2 bases and J 0 bases, leaving 15 bases between the germline ends. CDR1 MNHEY and CDR2 SVGEGT come from the germline V gene. This CDR3 has 17 residues. The CDR3 DNA reads TGTGCCAGCAGTTACGGTTTCTCCTCACCTAGCACAGATACGCAGTATTTT. The encoded protein is CASSYGFSSPSTDTQYF.

The chain has TRBV6-1 and TRBJ1-5; D may be TRBD1 (6 bases). Between the trimmed V and J ends, which lost 7 bases and 6 bases, there was a span of 13 bases. CDR3 length: 13 amino acids. Germline-derived CDR1 and CDR2 are MNHNS and SASEGT. CDR3 DNA: TGTGCCAGCACGCGGGGGCGCGGTCAGCCCCAGCATTTT. This gives the protein CASTRGRGQPQHF.